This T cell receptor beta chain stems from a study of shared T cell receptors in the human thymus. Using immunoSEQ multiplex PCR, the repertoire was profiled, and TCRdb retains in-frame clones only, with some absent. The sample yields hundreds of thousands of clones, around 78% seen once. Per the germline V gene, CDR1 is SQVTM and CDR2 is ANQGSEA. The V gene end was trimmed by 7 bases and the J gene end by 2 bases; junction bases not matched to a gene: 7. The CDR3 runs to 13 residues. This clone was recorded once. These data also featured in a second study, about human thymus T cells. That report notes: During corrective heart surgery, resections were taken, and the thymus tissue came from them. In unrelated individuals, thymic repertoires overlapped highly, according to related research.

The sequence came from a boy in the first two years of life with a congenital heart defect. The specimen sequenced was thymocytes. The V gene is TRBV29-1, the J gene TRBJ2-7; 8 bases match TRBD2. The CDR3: CSAGGGQAYEQYF. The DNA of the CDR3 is TGCAGCGCCGGGGGGGGGCAAGCCTACGAGCAGTACTTC.